The 29 T cell receptor beta chains below all came from one sample that was sequenced in a study of T-cell memory formation after mild COVID-19. Each CDR3 protein is one row after TCRdb ran MiXCR on the 5' RACE reads. The repertoire holds about 160,000 distinct CDR3 sequences, with around a third as singletons. The sequencing input was PBMCs or a T cell subset sorted from them (not recorded which). The receptor source for this set is an adult woman who had mild COVID-19 (a few samples of this study predate the infection). Cell type and time point are not known.

The chain is built from TRBV5-1 and TRBJ1-1; tentatively, D is TRBD1 (6 bases). The CDR3 loop spans 15 amino acids. CDR1 SGHRS and CDR2 YFSETQ come from the germline V gene. The ends were cut back, 3 bases at V and 5 bases at J, with 17 bases in the middle. The CDR3 protein is CASSSQGSGGTEAFF. CDR3 nucleotide sequence: TGCGCCAGCAGCTCCCAGGGGTCGGGAGGAACTGAAGCTTTCTTT.

J is TRBJ2-7 and V is TRBV24-1; the D call may be TRBD1 or TRBD2 (6 bases each). Germline lookup yields CDR1 KGHDR and CDR2 SFDVKD. The CDR3 spans 16 residues. Trimming removed 3 bases from V and 0 bases from J, with 14 bases in between. The CDR3 bases are TGTGCCACCAGTGATATCCGCGGGACACGCTCCTACGAGCAGTACTTC. Its protein product is CATSDIRGTRSYEQYF.

The V call is TRBV7-2, the J call TRBJ2-7, with D maybe TRBD1 (5 bases). V lost 1 base to trimming and J lost 3 bases, with 10 bases between them. Germline V gives CDR1 SGHTA, CDR2 FQGNSA. The CDR3 length is 14 residues. The CDR3 DNA follows: TGTGCCAGCAGCTTAGGGGTCGACAGCTACGAGCAGTACTTC. This gives the protein CASSLGVDSYEQYF.

On this clonotype itself: The junction does not match germline at one end; this may be a read error. The chain is built from TRBV20-1 and TRBJ2-1; D is perhaps TRBD2 (5 bases). The CDR3 totals 12 residues. Germline CDR1 is DFQATT and CDR2 is SNEGSKA (reference sequence). The CDR3 spells CSARDPSLRLAF. The CDR3 nucleotides are TGCAGTGCTAGAGACCCGAGCCTCCGGCTAGCCTTC.

The J gene is TRBJ2-4, the V gene TRBV2; 9 bases match TRBD1. The CDR3 runs to 15 residues. Germline CDR1 SNHLY, CDR2 FYNNEI. V shed 3 bases and J 8 bases; nucleotides not matched to a gene: 8. CDR3 sequence (DNA): TGTGCCAGCAGTGACCAACAGGGGGCAGGGGACATTCAGTACTTC. This sequence encodes CASSDQQGAGDIQYF.

J is TRBJ2-1 and V is TRBV7-3, with 7 bases that match TRBD2. The CDR3 totals 16 residues. Germline-derived CDR1 and CDR2 are SGHTA and FQGTGA. V trimming: 3 bases; J trimming: 5 bases; junction bases outside the gene matches: 10. The CDR3 DNA sequence: TGTGCCAGCAGCTTGGGATCAGCGGGGTTCAACAATGAGCAGTTCTTC. Translation gives CASSLGSAGFNNEQFF.

This clonotype has a handful of counts. This sequence joins TRBV30 and TRBJ1-5, with D perhaps matching TRBD1 (5 bases). The CDR3 length is 13 residues. V shed 1 base and J shed 4 bases, with 8 bases lying between them. Per germline, CDR1 GTSNPN and CDR2 SVGIG (reference sequence). CDR3 sequence reads: CAWSGGGNQPQHF. The CDR3 bases are TGTGCCTGGAGTGGGGGGGGGAATCAGCCCCAGCATTTT.

This clonotype has a handful of counts. This chain uses TRBV29-1 with TRBJ1-1; 7 bases agree with TRBD1. Trimming cost V 5 bases and J 4 bases; bases outside gene matches: 7. The CDR3 runs to 13 residues. CDR1 SQVTM and CDR2 ANQGSEA come from the germline V gene. CDR3 in amino acids: CSVSGQVGTEAFF. CDR3 nucleotides: TGCAGCGTTAGTGGACAGGTTGGCACTGAAGCTTTCTTT.

This chain links TRBV6-2 or TRBV6-3 with TRBJ2-3; 14 bases match TRBD2. Germline CDR1 reads MNHEY; CDR2 reads SVGEGT. The J segment lost 6 bases and the V segment lost 6 bases, leaving 14 bases of the junction unmatched. The CDR3 has 18 residues. The CDR3 nucleotides are TGTGCCAGCAGAAATCTTCAGACTAGCGGGAGGGCCAAGGATACGCAGTATTTT. It specifies CASRNLQTSGRAKDTQYF.

This clonotype was found a few times. V gene TRBV27 combines with J gene TRBJ1-1; TRBD1 aligns across 7 bases. The junction had 10 bases not matched to a gene; V was cut back by 4 bases and J by 11 bases. CDR3 length: 13 amino acids. Per the germline V gene, CDR1 is MNHEY and CDR2 is SMNVEV (reference sequence). The chain's CDR3 is CASSSGGGAEAFF. CDR3 nucleotides: TGTGCCAGCAGTTCAGGGGGAGGGGCGGAGGCTTTCTTT.

This clonotype was found a few times. CDR3 amino acids: CATSLDRGSYEQYF. The CDR3 DNA is TGTGCCACCAGCCTGGACAGGGGCTCCTACGAGCAGTACTTC. The chain is built from TRBV15 and TRBJ2-7; 9 positions match TRBD1. After removal of 5 bases from V and 0 bases from J, the junction contained 2 bases not matched to a gene. There are 14 residues in the CDR3. Germline V CDR1 and CDR2: LNHNV, YYDKDF (reference sequence).

V usage is TRBV4-2 and J usage is TRBJ1-1; 9 bases are shared with TRBD1. The V and J ends lost 4 bases and 4 bases, in that order; junction bases with no gene match: 10. This CDR3 has 16 residues. Per germline, CDR1 LGHNA and CDR2 YNFKEQ. DNA of the CDR3: TGTGCCAGCAGCCGGGGAAGGACAGGGGCTGGCACTGAAGCTTTCTTT. Protein sequence: CASSRGRTGAGTEAFF.

This clonotype has more than one count but fewer than ten. This chain links TRBV12-3 or TRBV12-4 with TRBJ1-1; TRBD1 might be the D (6 bases). The CDR3 has 14 residues. Trimming pared 6 bases from V and 1 base from J, leaving 12 bases between. The CDR3 is CASSGGAANTEAFF. The DNA for the CDR3 is TGTGCCAGCAGCGGGGGGGCAGCGAACACTGAAGCTTTCTTT.

The chain uses TRBV15 and TRBJ2-2, with 7 bases aligning to TRBD2. J gave up 3 bases and V 1 base, and 5 bases lay outside the gene matches. The germline CDR1 and CDR2 sequences are LNHNV and YYDKDF (reference sequence). The CDR3 spans 16 residues. The CDR3 coding sequence is TGTGCCACCAGCAGAGGAGCGGGGAGCTACACCGGGGAGCTGTTTTTT. Translated, it gives CATSRGAGSYTGELFF.

This chain joins TRBV7-6 and TRBJ2-3; tentative D call: TRBD1 (5 bases). The CDR3 has 15 amino acids. V dropped 5 bases and J dropped 0 bases, with 12 bases sitting between them. Germline values: CDR1 SGHVS, CDR2 FNYEAQ. The CDR3 spells CASSGIGASTDTQYF. In DNA form, the CDR3 reads TGTGCCAGCAGCGGTATAGGGGCTAGCACAGATACGCAGTATTTT.

This clonotype appeared a single time. The chain recombines TRBV6-2 or TRBV6-3 with TRBJ2-7, with 11 bases fitting TRBD2. The CDR3 is made up of 16 amino acids. The ends lost 8 bases at V and 6 bases at J; junction bases unmatched: 15. Per germline, CDR1 MNHEY and CDR2 SVGEGT. The CDR3: CASRTSGLKNPREQYF. In DNA form, the CDR3 reads TGTGCCAGCCGGACTAGCGGGCTCAAAAACCCCCGCGAGCAGTACTTC.

The V and J genes are TRBV20-1 and TRBJ2-7; D remains ambiguous. CDR1 is DFQATT and CDR2 is SNEGSKA in the germline V gene (reference sequence). V lost 0 bases and J lost 6, with 9 bases in between. The CDR3 runs 12 residues. CDR3 bases: TGCAGTGCTAGAGATGGTTGGGGCGAGCAGTACTTC. Translating it yields CSARDGWGEQYF.

This clonotype has just a few counts. V is TRBV3-1 and J is TRBJ2-3; 12 positions agree with TRBD2. This CDR3 has 15 residues. With V trimmed by 4 bases and J by 3 bases, 2 bases remained unmatched. Germline loops: CDR1 LGHDT, CDR2 YNNKEL (reference sequence). CDR3 DNA: TGTGCCAGCAGCCTGGGGACTAGCGGGACAGATACGCAGTATTTT. Protein product: CASSLGTSGTDTQYF.

The rearrangement uses TRBV27 and TRBJ1-1; 9 bases are shared with TRBD1. CDR1 is MNHEY and CDR2 is SMNVEV in the germline V gene (reference sequence). V shed 3 bases, J shed 0 bases, and the junction held 5 bases outside the gene matches. The CDR3 spans 16 residues. CDR3 residues: CASSFDRGGVNTEAFF. CDR3 DNA: TGTGCCAGCAGTTTTGACAGGGGGGGCGTGAACACTGAAGCTTTCTTT.

The chain links TRBV29-1 to TRBJ2-1; 8 bases agree with TRBD1. CDR3 length equals 13 residues. The J segment lost 9 bases and the V segment lost 4 bases, leaving 8 bases of the junction unmatched. Germline V gene sequence: CDR1 SQVTM, CDR2 ANQGSEA. The CDR3 here is CSVGAPGGGEQFF. The CDR3 DNA sequence: TGCAGCGTTGGGGCCCCAGGGGGCGGTGAGCAGTTCTTC.

There are a few counts of this clonotype. This chain links TRBV20-1 with TRBJ2-1; the D is unclear. The CDR3 is made up of 16 amino acids. Between the trimmed V and J ends, which lost 6 bases and 0 bases, there was a span of 18 bases. Germline CDR1 and CDR2: DFQATT and SNEGSKA (reference sequence). DNA of the CDR3: TGCAGTGCCGACGACGATCCATACACCTCCTACAATGAGCAGTTCTTC. Protein: CSADDDPYTSYNEQFF.

This clonotype was picked up a small number of times. This chain connects TRBV20-1 to TRBJ1-3; no clear D. Germline lookup yields CDR1 DFQATT and CDR2 SNEGSKA (reference sequence). This CDR3 is 14 amino acids long. V gave up 6 bases and J gave up 0 bases, with 12 bases separating them. The CDR3 DNA is TGCAGTGCCACGGACGGATTCTCTGGAAACACCATATATTTT. Translated, it gives CSATDGFSGNTIYF.

This clonotype has at least ten counts. The chain has TRBV29-1 and TRBJ2-3, with TRBD2 identical over 7 bases. Unmatched junction bases numbered 4, after V lost 6 bases and J lost 7 bases. Per germline, CDR1 SQVTM and CDR2 ANQGSEA. The CDR3 has 11 amino acids. CDR3 protein: CSVRGGNTQYF. Written as DNA, the CDR3 is TGCAGCGTCCGCGGGGGAAATACGCAGTATTTT.

This clonotype was picked up a small number of times. The chain recombines TRBV15 with TRBJ1-2; D is unclear. The CDR3 runs to 13 residues. V was cut by 3 bases and J by 3 bases, with 8 bases left in between. CDR1 and CDR2 (germline): LNHNV, YYDKDF (reference sequence). The DNA for the CDR3 is TGTGCCACCAGCAGCGGTATGGACTATGGCTACACCTTC. This sequence encodes CATSSGMDYGYTF.

V gene TRBV11-2 combines with J gene TRBJ2-1; D is possibly TRBD1 (6 bases). The germline V and J ends were trimmed by 6 bases and 3 bases, with 21 bases remaining between them. Germline V gene data show CDR1 as SGHAT and CDR2 as FQNNGV. The CDR3 contains 17 residues. This CDR3 is CASSTGFGETYYNEQFF. The CDR3 DNA is TGTGCCAGCAGTACAGGGTTTGGGGAAACCTACTACAATGAGCAGTTCTTC.

This clonotype was counted a few times. This chain links TRBV19 with TRBJ2-2; D unresolved. Trimming removed 5 bases at V and 4 bases at J, with 8 bases between. Germline values: CDR1 LNHDA, CDR2 SQIVND (reference sequence). CDR3 length equals 13 residues. CDR3 protein: CASSPGTTGELFF. In nucleotides, the CDR3 is TGTGCCAGTAGTCCCGGAACCACCGGGGAGCTGTTTTTT.

This clonotype was detected a few times. This chain connects TRBV3-1 to TRBJ2-4; 7 bases fit TRBD1. Germline-derived CDR1 and CDR2 are LGHDT and YNNKEL (reference sequence). The CDR3 consists of 13 residues. V lost 4 bases and J lost 5; bases outside the gene matches: 2. CDR3 sequence: CASSPGTENIQYF. The CDR3 coding sequence is TGTGCCAGCAGCCCCGGGACAGAAAACATTCAGTACTTC.

This clonotype was counted between two and nine times. The rearrangement links TRBV24-1 to TRBJ2-2, with 7 bases aligning to TRBD1. Germline trimming cut 9 bases from V and 1 base from J; bases unmatched to any gene: 4. The germline CDR1 and CDR2 sequences are KGHDR and SFDVKD. The CDR3 covers 14 residues. The CDR3 here is CATAAGGNTGELFF. The CDR3 nucleotides are TGTGCCACCGCTGCAGGGGGGAACACCGGGGAGCTGTTTTTT.

V usage is TRBV5-1 and J usage is TRBJ2-2; D possibly matches TRBD1 or TRBD2 (5 bases each). The V gene's germline CDR1 is SGHRS and CDR2 YFSETQ. There are 15 residues in the CDR3. Trimming removed 3 bases from V and 7 bases from J, with 16 bases in between. The CDR3 DNA sequence: TGCGCCAGCAGCTATCCGGGACCCGAGGGCGGGGAGCTGTTTTTT. It codes for CASSYPGPEGGELFF. Full variable domain (missing parts from reference TRBV5-1 and TRBJ2-2): KAGVTQTPRYLIKTRGQQVTLSCSPISGHRSVSWYQQTPGQGLQFLFEYFSETQRNKGNFPGRFSGRQFSNSRSEMNVSTLELGDSALYLCASSYPGPEGGELFFGEGSRLTVL.